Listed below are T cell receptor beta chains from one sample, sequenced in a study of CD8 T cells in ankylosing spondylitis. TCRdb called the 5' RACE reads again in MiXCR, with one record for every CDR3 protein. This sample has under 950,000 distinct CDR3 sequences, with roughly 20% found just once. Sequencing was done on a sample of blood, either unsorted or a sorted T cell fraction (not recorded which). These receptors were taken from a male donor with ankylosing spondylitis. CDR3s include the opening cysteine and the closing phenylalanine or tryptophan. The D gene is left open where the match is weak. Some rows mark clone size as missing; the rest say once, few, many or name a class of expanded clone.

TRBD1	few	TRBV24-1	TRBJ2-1	CATSEVGQGNEQFF	TGTGCCACCAGTGAGGTTGGACAGGGCAATGAGCAGTTCTTC
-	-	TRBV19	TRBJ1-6	CASMGRGDSPLHF	TGTGCCAGTATGGGGCGGGGAGATTCACCCCTCCACTTT
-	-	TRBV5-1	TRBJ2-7	CASSLQGEVDEQYF	TGCGCCAGCAGCTTGCAAGGAGAGGTGGACGAGCAGTACTTC
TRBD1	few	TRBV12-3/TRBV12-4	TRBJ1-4	CASRADRDEKLFF	TGTGCCAGCAGAGCTGACAGGGACGAAAAACTGTTTTTT
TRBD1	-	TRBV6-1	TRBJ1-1	CASNTGGSNTEAFF	TGTGCCAGCAACACAGGGGGGTCGAACACTGAAGCTTTCTTT
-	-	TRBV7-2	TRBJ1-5	CASSFGLTSNQPQHF	TGTGCCAGCAGCTTTGGACTGACTAGCAATCAGCCCCAGCATTTT
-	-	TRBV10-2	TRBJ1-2	CASSESAGRNYGYIF	TGCGCCAGCAGTGAGTCGGCAGGGAGGAACTATGGCTACATCTTC
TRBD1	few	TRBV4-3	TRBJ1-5	CASSQGTGWTNQPQHF	TGCGCCAGCAGCCAAGGGACAGGGTGGACCAATCAGCCCCAGCATTTT
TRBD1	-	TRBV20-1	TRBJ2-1	CSARGQGDNEQFF	TGCAGTGCTAGAGGACAGGGAGATAATGAGCAGTTCTTC
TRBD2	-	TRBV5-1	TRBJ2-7	CASSSRTSGGPYEQYF	TGCGCCAGCAGTTCGAGGACTAGCGGGGGGCCGTACGAGCAGTACTTC